The T cell receptor (beta chain) under discussion was sequenced for a study of blood T cell repertoires in COVID-19 (TCRdb year 2020). Regarding the study in general: Samples covering the acute and convalescent phases of COVID-19 were provided by collaborators in the United States, Italy and Spain. The prospective study material was composed of cDNA or gDNA derived from T cells, B-cell-depleted T cells, or PBMCs. Deeply sampled blood TCRbeta repertoires from subjects exposed to, actively infected with, or recovered from COVID-19 were included in the dataset. The repertoires were released in a freely available public database meant as a resource for research on the immune response to SARS-CoV-2. Samples were obtained from the ongoing ImmuneRACE study (first 160 participants) and from 1,254 subjects provided by 6 global collaborators. Sample metadata almost always included a de-identified subject ID, COVID-19 status, age in years and sex. Where available, HLA class I and class II types were obtained from metadata supplied by the sample provider rather than from assay-based typing. Study-wide conclusions, independent of this receptor: Clinical and demographic metadata were provided uncurated, with the amount varying by source and participant.

CDR1 MGHRA and CDR2 YSYEKL were looked up in the germline V gene. From the cysteine through the phenylalanine, the CDR3 covers 14 amino acids. Just the 42-base CDR3 DNA is kept, in frame starting at base 1. Cut back by 5 bases and 3 bases, the V and J ends lie 11 bases apart. With respect to this clone: No cognate antigen has been identified for it. No base-level quality is on record; no much larger clone is a single base apart.

In the prospective study, participants were about 18 to 95 years old, resided in under 30 geographic areas of the United States, and were enrolled through a virtual design. In the prospective study, participants were assigned to cohorts based on the clinical history participants reported in a screening survey and a study questionnaire. Recovered participants in ImmuneRACE Cohort 3 were defined as having two consecutive negative NP/OP PCR tests, clearance from a healthcare professional, or resolution of symptoms. In the prospective study, mobile phlebotomists collected whole blood, serum and a nasopharyngeal or oropharyngeal swab from each participant. Over a roughly 2-month period, participants in the prospective study had the option of providing additional blood draws and questionnaires. Before DNA extraction, blood samples from the prospective study were shipped at room temperature or frozen.

TCRbeta CDR3 regions were amplified from genomic DNA by means of the immunoSEQ Assay, a bias-controlled multiplex PCR. On the authors' methods: The number of nucleated cells in each sample was estimated by amplification of reference gene primers within the assay. To quantify the absolute abundance of each unique TCRbeta CDR3 rearrangement, sequence reads were collapsed and filtered. For each sample, productive Simpson clonality was calculated by taking the square root of Simpson's diversity index across productive rearrangements. The source is immuneACCESS, and TCRdb retained only in-frame sequences with V and J called. Part of the clones is not carried over; for the studies checked, unresolved V genes explain less than half of this, and the remainder is unexplained. The D gene and trimming were derived from the DNA, and the V and J assignments and clone size from that table. The sample table shows a few hundred thousand clones, and around 84% are seen once. The ten most abundant clones make up about 10% of the sample.

The V and J genes are TRBV4-1 and TRBJ1-5; the D gene is perhaps TRBD1, from 6 matching bases. Sequencing was carried out using PBMCs or T cells enriched from blood (not recorded which). The clonotype comes from a woman between 18 and 29 years old who had recovered from COVID-19. The DNA sequence is given as TGCGCCAGCAGCGGGGGGGGGCCCAATCAGCCCCAGCATTTT. Translated, it gives CASSGGGPNQPQHF.